What follows is one T cell receptor beta chain and its context. The protocol was immunoSEQ multiplex PCR, while the TCRdb copy is restricted to in-frame clones and leaves out a portion. The sample includes 150,000 to 200,000 clones, 70% to 90% of them seen just once. This specimen belongs to a study of blood T cell repertoires in COVID-19. V lost 5 bases and J lost 4, with 27 bases in between. This CDR3 has 18 residues. CDR1 and CDR2 (germline): SGHTA, FQGNSA. Source material: peripheral blood. The TCR was taken from a human donor with active or convalescent COVID-19. The donor label of this sample is uncertain. V is TRBV7-2 and J is TRBJ2-7; maybe TRBD1 (8 bases). CDR3 in DNA: TGTGCCAGCAGCCAAAGGTGGGGGGAGGGGGACAGGTATTACGAGCAGTACTTC. It yields the protein CASSQRWGEGDRYYEQYF.